Given below is one T cell receptor (beta chain) in context. This sample was included in a study of blood T cell repertoires in COVID-19. About the study: PBMCs, B-cell-depleted T cells, or T cells were the source of the cDNA or gDNA that made up the material.

The method was immunoSEQ multiplex PCR; TCRdb's version includes in-frame clones alone and lacks a portion of them. Of about 120,000 clones listed, 75% to 90% are singletons. The sequence was collected from a human donor in a cohort sampled during active COVID-19. Specimen: peripheral blood.

CDR3 nucleotide sequence: TGTGCCACCAGTGATCCCCGACAGGGGGCAGATACGCAGTATTTT. The encoded protein is CATSDPRQGADTQYF. The chain couples TRBV24-1 to TRBJ2-3, with 9 positions matching TRBD1. This CDR3 region has 15 residues. J gave up 4 bases and V 3 bases, and 4 bases lay outside the gene matches. Germline V CDR1 and CDR2: KGHDR, SFDVKD.